This TCR beta chain emerged from a study of blood T cell repertoires in COVID-19. Method: immunoSEQ multiplex PCR; TCRdb's copy keeps in-frame clones and lacks some. The repertoire holds roughly 320,000 clones, 85% to 90% seen once, with approximately 6.5% in the top ten. The material sequenced was peripheral blood. The origin of this receptor is a woman between 50 and 59 years old with COVID-19, enrolled during active disease.

The CDR3 loop reads CASIRQNYGYTF. For the CDR3, the DNA is TGTGCCAGCATTAGACAAAACTATGGCTACACCTTC. The chain couples TRBV7-9 to TRBJ1-2; D gene uncertain. Germline CDR1 is SEHNR and CDR2 is FQNEAQ (reference sequence). The V end was cut by 7 bases, the J end by 2 bases, with 8 bases between. This CDR3 is built from 12 residues.